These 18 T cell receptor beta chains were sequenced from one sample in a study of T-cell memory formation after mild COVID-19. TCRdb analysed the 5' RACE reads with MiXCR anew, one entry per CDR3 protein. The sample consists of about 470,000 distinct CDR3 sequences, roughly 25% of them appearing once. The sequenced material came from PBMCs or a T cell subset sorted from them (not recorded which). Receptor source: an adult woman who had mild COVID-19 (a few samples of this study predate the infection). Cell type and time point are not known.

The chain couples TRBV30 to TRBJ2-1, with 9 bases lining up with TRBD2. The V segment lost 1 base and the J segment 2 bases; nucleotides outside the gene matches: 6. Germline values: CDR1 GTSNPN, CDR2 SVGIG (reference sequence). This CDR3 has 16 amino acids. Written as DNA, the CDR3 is TGTGCCTGGAGTGCCCCTTTAGCGGGAGCCTACAATGAGCAGTTCTTC. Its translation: CAWSAPLAGAYNEQFF.

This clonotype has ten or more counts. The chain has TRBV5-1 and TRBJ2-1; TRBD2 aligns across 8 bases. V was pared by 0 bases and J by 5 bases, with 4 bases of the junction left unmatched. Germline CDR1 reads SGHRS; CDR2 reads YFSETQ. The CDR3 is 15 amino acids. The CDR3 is CASSLERGNNNEQFF. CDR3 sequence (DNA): TGCGCCAGCAGCTTGGAGCGGGGGAACAACAATGAGCAGTTCTTC.

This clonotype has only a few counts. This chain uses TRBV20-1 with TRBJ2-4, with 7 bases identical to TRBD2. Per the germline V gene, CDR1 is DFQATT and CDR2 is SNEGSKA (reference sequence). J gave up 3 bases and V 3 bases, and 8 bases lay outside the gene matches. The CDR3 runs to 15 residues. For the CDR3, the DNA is TGCAGTGCTAGGGTAGGGAGGGTGAGCAAAAACATTCAGTACTTC. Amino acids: CSARVGRVSKNIQYF.

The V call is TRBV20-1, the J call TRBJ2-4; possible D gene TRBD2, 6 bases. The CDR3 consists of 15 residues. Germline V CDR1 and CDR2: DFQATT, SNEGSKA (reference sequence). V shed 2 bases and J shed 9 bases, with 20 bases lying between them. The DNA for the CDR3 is TGCAGTGCTAGATCCGCCTCGCGGGAACTAAGCATTCAGTACTTC. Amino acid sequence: CSARSASRELSIQYF.

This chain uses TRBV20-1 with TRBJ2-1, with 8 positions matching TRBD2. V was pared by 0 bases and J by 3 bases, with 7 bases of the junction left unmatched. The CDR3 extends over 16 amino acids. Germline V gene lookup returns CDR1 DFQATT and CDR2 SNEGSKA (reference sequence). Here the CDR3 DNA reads TGCAGTGCTAGAGAGTATTGGCGGGGGGACTACAATGAGCAGTTCTTC. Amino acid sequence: CSAREYWRGDYNEQFF.

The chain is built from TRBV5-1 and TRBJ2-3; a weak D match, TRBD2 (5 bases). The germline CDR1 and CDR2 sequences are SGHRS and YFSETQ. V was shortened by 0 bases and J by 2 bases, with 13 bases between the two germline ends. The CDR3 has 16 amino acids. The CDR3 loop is CASSLASGADTDTQYF. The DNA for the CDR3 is TGCGCCAGCAGCTTGGCCAGCGGCGCCGACACAGATACGCAGTATTTT.

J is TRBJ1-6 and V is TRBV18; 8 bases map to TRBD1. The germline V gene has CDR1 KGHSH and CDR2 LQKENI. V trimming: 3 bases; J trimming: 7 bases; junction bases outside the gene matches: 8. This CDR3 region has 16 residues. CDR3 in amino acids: CASSPFPGQENSPLHF. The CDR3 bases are TGTGCCAGCTCACCCTTTCCGGGACAGGAAAATTCACCCCTCCACTTT.

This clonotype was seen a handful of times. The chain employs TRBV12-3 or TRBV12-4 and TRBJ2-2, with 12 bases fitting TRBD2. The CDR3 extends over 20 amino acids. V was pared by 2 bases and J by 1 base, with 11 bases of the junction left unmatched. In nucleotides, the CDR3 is TGTGCCAGCAGTTTAATGGGACTAGCGGGCCCTGCCCTGAACACCGGGGAGCTGTTTTTT. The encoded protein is CASSLMGLAGPALNTGELFF.

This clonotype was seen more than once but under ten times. The CDR3 DNA reads TGCAGTGCTAGAGGACAGGGTATAGTCGGGGAGCTGTTTTTT. Residues: CSARGQGIVGELFF. The chain uses TRBV20-1 and TRBJ2-2, with TRBD1 matching 7 bases. Unmatched junction bases numbered 6, after V lost 1 base and J lost 7 bases. Germline V gene lookup returns CDR1 DFQATT and CDR2 SNEGSKA (reference sequence). CDR3 size: 14 residues.

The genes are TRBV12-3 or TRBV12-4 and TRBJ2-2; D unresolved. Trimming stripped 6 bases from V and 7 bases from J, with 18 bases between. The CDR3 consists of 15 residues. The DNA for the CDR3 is TGTGCCAGCAGGAGGAGAGGTAACTTCGACGGGGAGCTGTTTTTT. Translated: CASRRRGNFDGELFF.

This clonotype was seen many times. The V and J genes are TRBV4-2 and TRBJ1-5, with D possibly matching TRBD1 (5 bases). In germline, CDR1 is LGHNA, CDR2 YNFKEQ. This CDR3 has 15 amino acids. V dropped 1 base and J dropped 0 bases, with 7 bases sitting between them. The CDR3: CASSQVQGSNQPQHF. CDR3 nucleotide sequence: TGTGCCAGCAGCCAAGTCCAGGGTAGCAATCAGCCCCAGCATTTT.

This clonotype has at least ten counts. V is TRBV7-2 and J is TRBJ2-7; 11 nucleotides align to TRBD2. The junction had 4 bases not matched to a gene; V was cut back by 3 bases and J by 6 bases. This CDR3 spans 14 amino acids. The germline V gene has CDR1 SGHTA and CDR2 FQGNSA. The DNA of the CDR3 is TGTGCCAGCAGCTTGGGACTAGCGGTAACCGAGCAGTACTTC. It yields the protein CASSLGLAVTEQYF.

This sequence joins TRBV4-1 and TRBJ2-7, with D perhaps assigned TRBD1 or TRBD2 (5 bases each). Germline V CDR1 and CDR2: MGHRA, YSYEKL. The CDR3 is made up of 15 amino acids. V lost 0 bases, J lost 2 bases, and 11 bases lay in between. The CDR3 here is CASSQDWDGTYEQYF. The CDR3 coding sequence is TGCGCCAGCAGCCAAGATTGGGACGGAACCTACGAGCAGTACTTC.

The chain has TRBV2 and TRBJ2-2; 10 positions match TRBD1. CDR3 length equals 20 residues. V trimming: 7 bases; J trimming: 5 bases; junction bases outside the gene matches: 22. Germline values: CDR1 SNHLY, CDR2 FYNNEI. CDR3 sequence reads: CASNLLPGQGVKDRTGELFF. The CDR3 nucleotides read TGTGCCAGCAATCTACTTCCCGGACAGGGGGTAAAGGACAGAACCGGGGAGCTGTTTTTT.

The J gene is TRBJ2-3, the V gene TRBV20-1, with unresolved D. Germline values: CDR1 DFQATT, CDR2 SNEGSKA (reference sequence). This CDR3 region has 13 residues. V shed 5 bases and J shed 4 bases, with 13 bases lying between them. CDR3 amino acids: CSAPGRWADTQYF. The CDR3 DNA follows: TGCAGTGCTCCCGGACGGTGGGCAGATACGCAGTATTTT.

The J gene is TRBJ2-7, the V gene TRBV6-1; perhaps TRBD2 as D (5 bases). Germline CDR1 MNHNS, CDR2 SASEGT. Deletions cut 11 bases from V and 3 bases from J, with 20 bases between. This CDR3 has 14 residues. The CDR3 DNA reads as TGTGCCGGCGCCCGGGGAATGGGGAACTACGAGCAGTACTTC. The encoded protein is CAGARGMGNYEQYF.

CDR3 loop: CASSPVLVETQYF. The CDR3 region has the DNA TGCGCCAGCAGCCCCGTCCTCGTCGAGACCCAGTACTTC. The V call is TRBV4-1, the J call TRBJ2-5; no reliable D call. Germline V gene sequence: CDR1 MGHRA, CDR2 YSYEKL. This CDR3 has 13 residues. The V end was cut by 4 bases, the J end by 5 bases, with 11 bases between.

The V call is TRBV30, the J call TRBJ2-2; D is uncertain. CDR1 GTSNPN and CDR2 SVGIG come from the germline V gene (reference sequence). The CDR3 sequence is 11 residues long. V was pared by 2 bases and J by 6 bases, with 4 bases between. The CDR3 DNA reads TGTGCCTGGAGTTATGCCGGGGAGCTGTTTTTT. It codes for CAWSYAGELFF. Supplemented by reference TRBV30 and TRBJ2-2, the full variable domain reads SQTIHQWPATLVQPVGSPLSLECTVEGTSNPNLYWYRQAAGRGLQLLFYSVGIGQISSEVPQNLSASRPQDRQFILSSKKLLLSDSGFYLCAWSYAGELFFGEGSRLTVL.